The 23 T cell receptor beta chains listed next were all sequenced from one sample in a study of post-analysis software for immune sequencing data. Prepared libraries of TCR beta cDNA carried unique molecular identifiers. TCRdb recomputed calls from the PCR reads with MiXCR, one row per CDR3 protein. The sample contains 750,000 to 950,000 distinct CDR3 sequences, roughly 46% of which appear only once. These receptors' antigens are unknown. Study results and caveats: Elevated frequency relative to controls characterized four or five TRBV segments in patients, TRBV5-6, TRBV5-1 and TRBV20-1 among them.

The specimen sequenced was blood. The origin of the receptors is a girl aged 10 to 17 with multiple sclerosis.

The V and J genes are TRBV5-1 and TRBJ2-2; weak D call: TRBD1 (5 bases). V lost 2 bases to trimming and J lost 1 base, with 9 bases between them. This CDR3 comprises 15 residues. Looked up from germline, CDR1 is SGHRS and CDR2 is YFSETQ. The CDR3 protein is CASSFTRENTGELFF. CDR3 DNA: TGCGCCAGCAGCTTCACCAGGGAGAACACCGGGGAGCTGTTTTTT.

This chain joins TRBV20-1 and TRBJ1-2; no reliable D call. Germline lookup yields CDR1 DFQATT and CDR2 SNEGSKA (reference sequence). The germline V and J ends were trimmed by 6 bases and 0 bases, with 11 bases remaining between them. The CDR3 runs to 13 residues. CDR3 nucleotide sequence: TGCAGTGCCCCGGTGGAGACTAACTATGGCTACACCTTC. It is translated as CSAPVETNYGYTF.

This clonotype was detected only a few times. The DNA of the CDR3 is TGCAGCGTTGTGAGAACCGGGACACGCACAGATACGCAGTATTTT. Its translation is CSVVRTGTRTDTQYF. The chain carries TRBV29-1 and TRBJ2-3, with a tentative D call TRBD1 (6 bases). V was clipped by 4 bases and J by 1 base, with 15 bases between them. Germline V CDR1 and CDR2: SQVTM, ANQGSEA. The CDR3 spans 15 residues.

This clonotype appeared once. V is TRBV20-1 and J is TRBJ1-2; TRBD1 matches 10 bases. Germline CDR1 DFQATT, CDR2 SNEGSKA (reference sequence). Losses at the gene ends were 1 base for V and 4 bases for J; bases not matched to a gene: 9. This CDR3 is 16 amino acids long. In DNA, the CDR3 is TGCAGTGCTAGAGTTGTGGGACAGGGGTCTATCTATGGCTACACCTTC. Its protein is CSARVVGQGSIYGYTF.

This clonotype was detected many times. The V gene is TRBV24-1, the J gene TRBJ2-1; 8 bases fit TRBD2. Germline V gene data show CDR1 as KGHDR and CDR2 as SFDVKD. V gave up 7 bases and J gave up 1 base; unmatched junction bases: 2. The CDR3 length is 14 residues. The CDR3 region has the DNA TGTGCCACCAGCGGGAGGGGTTCCTACAATGAGCAGTTCTTC. This codes for CATSGRGSYNEQFF.

A word on this clonotype: This sequence may be a read error, since a much larger clone differs from it by one base. The J gene is TRBJ2-3, the V gene TRBV20-1; 8 positions match TRBD1. The CDR3 has 12 residues. CDR1 DFQATT and CDR2 SNEGSKA come from the germline V gene (reference sequence). CDR3: CSTRQGADTQYF. CDR3 sequence (DNA): TGCAGTACTAGGCAGGGGGCGGATACGCAGTATTTT.

The V gene is TRBV27, the J gene TRBJ2-7; the D gene could be TRBD1 or TRBD2 (5 bases each). The CDR3 is 12 amino acids. CDR1 and CDR2 from the germline V gene are MNHEY and SMNVEV (reference sequence). Trimming removed 8 bases from V and 4 bases from J, with 12 bases in between. The CDR3: CASREGRYEQYF. CDR3 DNA sequence: TGTGCCAGCCGAGAGGGGAGATACGAGCAGTACTTC.

CDR3 loop: CAIRGEGASKGTQYF. Here the CDR3 DNA reads TGTGCCATCAGGGGTGAGGGAGCCTCAAAGGGGACCCAGTACTTC. V usage is TRBV10-3 and J usage is TRBJ2-5, with D tentatively TRBD2 (5 bases). This CDR3 is 15 amino acids long. Trimming left V 6 bases short and J 7 bases short, with 21 bases between. Germline-derived CDR1 and CDR2 are ENHRY and SYGVKD.

V and J are TRBV12-3 or TRBV12-4 and TRBJ1-2; D gene ambiguous. This CDR3 spans 16 amino acids. Trimming took 4 bases from V and 0 from J, leaving 15 bases between them. The CDR3 spells CASSYNSQDANYGYTF. The CDR3, as DNA: TGTGCCAGCAGTTATAACAGCCAGGATGCTAACTATGGCTACACCTTC.

The chain employs TRBV7-6 and TRBJ2-5, with 7 bases fitting TRBD2. The CDR3 is 15 amino acids. Germline V CDR1 and CDR2: SGHVS, FNYEAQ. The J segment lost 1 base and the V segment lost 2 bases, leaving 4 bases of the junction unmatched. In DNA form, the CDR3 reads TGTGCCAGCAGCTTACGGGGGGAGAGCCAAGAGACCCAGTACTTC. Translation: CASSLRGESQETQYF.

The V gene is TRBV6-1, the J gene TRBJ2-1, with unresolved D. The CDR3 is 14 amino acids. Germline CDR1 MNHNS, CDR2 SASEGT. V was clipped by 2 bases and J by 6 bases, with 11 bases between them. DNA of the CDR3: TGTGCCAGCAGTGAAAAGGACCCTGTCAATGAGCAGTTCTTC. This encodes CASSEKDPVNEQFF.

This sequence joins TRBV11-2 and TRBJ1-1, with 8 bases identical to TRBD1. Germline V gene sequence: CDR1 SGHAT, CDR2 FQNNGV. Trimming at V came to 5 bases and at J to 6 bases, leaving 8 bases not matched to a gene. This CDR3 contains 14 residues. CDR3 sequence reads: CASSGLGQGPEAFF. CDR3 nucleotide sequence: TGTGCCAGCAGCGGACTCGGACAGGGTCCTGAAGCTTTCTTT.

This clonotype was observed a few times. The rearrangement links TRBV4-1 to TRBJ2-7; perhaps TRBD2 as D (5 bases). CDR3 length: 15 residues. Germline CDR1 MGHRA, CDR2 YSYEKL. V was cut by 1 base and J by 4 bases, with 14 bases left in between. CDR3 sequence (DNA): TGCGCCAGCAGCCAAGTCGGACTTGGGTGGTACGAGCAGTACTTC. Translated, it gives CASSQVGLGWYEQYF.

The rearrangement uses TRBV15 and TRBJ1-4, with 9 bases fitting TRBD1. The trim removed 5 bases at V and 11 bases at J, leaving 12 bases unmatched. Germline V gives CDR1 LNHNV, CDR2 YYDKDF (reference sequence). The CDR3 runs to 15 residues. CDR3 coding DNA: TGTGCCACCAGCTTTCCGGGACAGGGTGTGGGGAAACTGTTTTTT. Protein sequence: CATSFPGQGVGKLFF.

The chain joins TRBV6-6 to TRBJ2-1; TRBD1 matches 11 bases. This CDR3 comprises 16 residues. Germline V gene sequence: CDR1 MNHNY, CDR2 SVGAGI (reference sequence). Trimming cost V 5 bases and J 8 bases; bases outside gene matches: 11. CDR3 region: CASSTWRPGQGDEQFF. In DNA form, the CDR3 reads TGTGCCAGCAGTACTTGGAGACCGGGACAGGGGGATGAGCAGTTCTTC.

The rearrangement links TRBV5-1 to TRBJ2-1; D tentatively fits TRBD1 or TRBD2 (7 bases each). The germline gives CDR1 SGHRS, CDR2 YFSETQ. The CDR3 sequence is 15 residues long. Trimming cost V 7 bases and J 5 bases, with 19 bases left between them. CDR3 nucleotides: TGCGCCAGCCAACCAGGGGGGGGTTCGAACAATGAGCAGTTCTTC. This sequence encodes CASQPGGGSNNEQFF. The whole variable domain, filled in from reference TRBV5-1 and TRBJ2-1, reads KAGVTQTPRYLIKTRGQQVTLSCSPISGHRSVSWYQQTPGQGLQFLFEYFSETQRNKGNFPGRFSGRQFSNSRSEMNVSTLELGDSALYLCASQPGGGSNNEQFFGPGTRLTVL.

V gene TRBV4-3 combines with J gene TRBJ1-5, with TRBD1 matching 7 bases. V shed 0 bases, J shed 3 bases, and the junction held 8 bases outside the gene matches. The CDR3 sequence is 17 residues long. The germline V gene has CDR1 LGHNA and CDR2 YSLEER. In nucleotides, the CDR3 is TGCGCCAGCAGCCAAGATATCACGGACAGGTACAATCAGCCCCAGCATTTT. Translation: CASSQDITDRYNQPQHF.

The chain links TRBV10-2 to TRBJ2-7, with TRBD2 matching over 7 bases. V lost 4 bases, J lost 0 bases, and 15 bases stayed unmatched. The germline CDR1 and CDR2 sequences are WSHSY and SAAADI. The CDR3 covers 18 residues. The CDR3 DNA follows: TGCGCCAGCAGTGCGGGGGGAGGACACGGTTTGGTCTCCTACGAGCAGTACTTC. Amino acid sequence: CASSAGGGHGLVSYEQYF.

This clonotype appeared once. The rearrangement joins TRBV10-3 to TRBJ2-1; 11 bases map to TRBD2. The CDR3 runs to 17 residues. Germline CDR1 reads ENHRY; CDR2 reads SYGVKD. Germline trimming cut 4 bases from V and 3 bases from J; bases unmatched to any gene: 8. CDR3 in amino acids: CAISGSHLAGGYNEQFF. In nucleotides, the CDR3 is TGTGCCATCAGTGGGTCGCACCTAGCGGGGGGCTACAATGAGCAGTTCTTC.

The table lists this clonotype with a few counts. The genes are TRBV28 and TRBJ2-4; TRBD1 matches at 8 bases. The CDR3 extends over 16 amino acids. Germline CDR1 reads MDHEN; CDR2 reads SYDVKM. The V and J ends lost 3 bases and 3 bases, in that order; junction bases with no gene match: 7. CDR3 DNA: TGTGCCAGCAGTTTGGACAGGGTGGAAGGCAAAAACATTCAGTACTTC. As protein: CASSLDRVEGKNIQYF.

This clonotype was seen once. The gene calls are TRBV9 and TRBJ1-4; no reliable D call. Per germline, CDR1 SGDLS and CDR2 YYNGEE. The CDR3 consists of 14 residues. Trimming took 0 bases from V and 5 from J, leaving 8 bases between them. The CDR3 protein is CASSVEPRNEKLFF. Here the CDR3 DNA reads TGTGCCAGCAGCGTAGAACCGAGGAATGAAAAACTGTTTTTT.

The gene calls are TRBV6-5 and TRBJ2-4; 11 bases agree with TRBD1. The DNA end is a closer match to TRBJ2-7, so the J assignment may be wrong. This CDR3 has 14 residues. Germline-derived CDR1 and CDR2 are MNHEY and SVGAGI. The CDR3: CASKEDRGRDEQYF. The CDR3, as DNA: TGTGCCAGCAAGGAGGACAGGGGGCGCGACGAGCAGTACTTC.

This clonotype was observed a handful of times. A read error may account for a junction end that differs from germline. This sequence joins TRBV27 and TRBJ2-1, with 7 bases matching TRBD2. This CDR3 comprises 14 residues. Germline values: CDR1 MNHEY, CDR2 SMNVEV (reference sequence). CDR3 nucleotides: TGTGCCGGCAGTTTACGCGGGGGCTACAATGAGCAGTTCTTC. Protein product: CAGSLRGGYNEQFF.